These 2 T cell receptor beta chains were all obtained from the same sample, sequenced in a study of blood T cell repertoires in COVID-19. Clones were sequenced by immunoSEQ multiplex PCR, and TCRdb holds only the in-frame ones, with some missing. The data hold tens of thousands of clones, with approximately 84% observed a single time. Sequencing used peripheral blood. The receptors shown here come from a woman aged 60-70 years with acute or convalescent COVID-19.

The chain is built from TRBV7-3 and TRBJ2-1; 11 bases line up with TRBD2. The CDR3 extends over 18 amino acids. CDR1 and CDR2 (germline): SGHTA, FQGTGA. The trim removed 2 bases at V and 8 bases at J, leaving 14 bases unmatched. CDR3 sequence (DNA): TGTGCCAGCAGCTTAGGGCTAGCGGGGGGACTGGCCGTGGATGAGCAGTTCTTC. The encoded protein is CASSLGLAGGLAVDEQFF.

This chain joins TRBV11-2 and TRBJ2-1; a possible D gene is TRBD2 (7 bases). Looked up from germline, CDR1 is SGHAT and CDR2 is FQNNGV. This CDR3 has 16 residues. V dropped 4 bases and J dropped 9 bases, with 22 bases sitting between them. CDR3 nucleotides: TGTGCCAGCAGCTCCCGGCGGGGCGGGGGCGGAGGTGAGCAGTTCTTC. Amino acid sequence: CASSSRRGGGGGEQFF.